This T cell receptor (beta chain) was observed in a study of blood T cell repertoires in COVID-19. Some clones are missing from TCRdb's copy, which holds only in-frame ones; the method was immunoSEQ multiplex PCR. The sample consists of 120,000 or so clones, more than 90% of them appearing once. CDR3 length: 16 residues. Trimming at V came to 4 bases and at J to 3 bases, leaving 12 bases not matched to a gene. Germline V gene lookup returns CDR1 SGHDT and CDR2 YYEEEE. The chain links TRBV5-6 to TRBJ2-7; the match to TRBD1 covers 8 bases. Source material: peripheral blood. The sequence was obtained from a man aged 55 to 69 with COVID-19, enrolled during active disease. The CDR3 spells CASSRMDRADGYEQYF. DNA of the CDR3: TGTGCCAGCAGCCGAATGGACAGGGCGGACGGCTACGAGCAGTACTTC.